This TCR beta chain was sequenced for a study of Ad26.COV2.S vaccination and SARS-CoV-2 variants. Findings and limits, study-wide: Reportedly, after vaccination the spike-specific CD8+ and CD4+ T cell responses displayed substantial breadth. Participants given vaccine showed non-spike TCR breadth similar to that of placebo recipients. Possible underestimation of total T cell responses by the TCR breadth and depth analyses was noted. Spike-specific TCR breadth in vaccine recipients exceeded that seen in placebo recipients.

Produced via immunoSEQ multiplex PCR; TCRdb's table is partial and in-frame only. The sample yields 350,000 to 450,000 clones, about 91% seen once. In regard to this clone: What it binds is not known.

The specimen comprised peripheral blood, sampled after recovery from COVID-19. The sequence was collected from a human donor who had recovered from COVID-19.

This CDR3 is CASSSGQGVNYEQYF. Here the CDR3 DNA reads TGTGCCAGCAGCTCCGGCCAGGGGGTCAACTACGAGCAGTACTTC. The chain links TRBV7-6 to TRBJ2-7; 7 positions agree with TRBD1. V was clipped by 4 bases and J by 3 bases; unmatched bases: 9. The CDR3 spans 15 residues. Looked up from germline, CDR1 is SGHVS and CDR2 is FNYEAQ. Looking up the rest from reference TRBV7-6 and TRBJ2-7 gives the full variable domain: GAGVSQSPRYKVTKRGQDVALRCDPISGHVSLYWYRQALGQGPEFLTYFNYEAQQDKSGLPNDRFSAERPEGSISTLTIQRTEQRDSAMYRCASSSGQGVNYEQYFGPGTRLTVT.